This TCR beta chain was profiled in a study of cytomegalovirus exposure and HLA in healthy donors. Study findings and constraints: Some highly shared sequence variants likely arose as a pipeline artifact. In vitro data verified a few CMV-associated chains as specific for CMV antigens. Most TCR sequences were seen very rarely across donors, but some public TCRs occurred in many.

Primers for the PCR totalled 60 Vbeta and 13 Jbeta. The assay was immunoSEQ multiplex PCR, and TCRdb's table has in-frame clones only and misses some. The table shows over 110,000 clones, with just under 85% occurring only once. Note on this clone: Its specificity is unknown.

The V gene's germline CDR1 is SGHTA and CDR2 FQGNSA. There are 15 residues in the CDR3. V was pared by 4 bases and J by 0 bases, with 11 bases between. Source material: PBMCs. This clonotype originated in a woman aged 55-69 years in good health and CMV-seropositive. The gene calls are TRBV7-2 and TRBJ2-3; the D gene is possibly TRBD1 (6 bases). The CDR3 bases are TGTGCCAGCAGCTATCAGGGGTATAGCACAGATACGCAGTATTTT. This encodes CASSYQGYSTDTQYF.